This T cell receptor (beta chain) was obtained from a study of blood T cell repertoires in COVID-19. At the level of the study: Samples of COVID-19 (acute and convalescent) were obtained from the United States, Italy and Spain. T cells, B-cell-depleted T cells, or PBMCs supplied cDNA or gDNA.

As originally analysed: Estimation of nucleated cell counts relied on the amplification of reference gene primers. Some clones are missing from TCRdb's copy, which holds only in-frame ones; the method was immunoSEQ multiplex PCR. Clone size and the V and J calls come from that table; the DNA yielded D and trimming. The data show tens of thousands of clones, 80% to 90% seen once. Trimming removed 5 bases from V and 8 bases from J; junction bases left unmatched: 2. CDR3 size: 13 residues. Per germline, CDR1 WSHSY and CDR2 SAAADI. The chain links TRBV10-2 to TRBJ2-4; 11 nucleotides line up with TRBD1. The sequence was obtained from a man aged 50 to 60 with active or convalescent COVID-19. The sequencing sample was made of peripheral blood. The CDR3 DNA reads TGCGCCAGCAGTAGGGACAGGGGGGACATTCAGTACTTC. It specifies CASSRDRGDIQYF.